This entry lists 24 T cell receptor beta chains sequenced from one sample in a study of immune evolution from preneoplasia to lung adenocarcinoma. Clones were sequenced by immunoSEQ multiplex PCR, and TCRdb holds only the in-frame ones, with some missing. The data show more than 5,500 clones, around four fifths seen once. The sequenced material came from FFPE minimally invasive lung adenocarcinoma tissue. These receptors were taken from a person between 50 and 70 years old with lung adenocarcinoma.

This chain connects TRBV23-1 to TRBJ2-1, with 11 bases identical to TRBD2. TRBV23-1 is identified as an open reading frame with a role that is uncertain. The CDR3 runs to 17 residues. V shed 2 bases, J shed 7 bases, and the junction held 10 bases outside the gene matches. CDR3 in DNA: TGCGCCAGCAGTCAAAGTAGGGTAGCGGGGGGGCTAAATGAGCAGTTCTTC. It is translated as CASSQSRVAGGLNEQFF.

The chain uses TRBV10-3 and TRBJ1-1, with 8 nucleotides matching TRBD1. Trimming took 6 bases from V and 5 from J; bases not matched to a gene: 2. Germline V lookup: CDR1 ENHRY, CDR2 SYGVKD. This CDR3 spans 12 amino acids. CDR3 in amino acids: CAIRQGDTEAFF. The CDR3 DNA follows: TGTGCCATCAGACAGGGGGATACTGAAGCTTTCTTT.

This sequence joins TRBV18 and TRBJ2-1, with D tentatively TRBD1 (5 bases). V lost 0 bases and J lost 0, with 9 bases in between. Germline CDR1 reads KGHSH; CDR2 reads LQKENI. The CDR3 length is 16 residues. In DNA form, the CDR3 reads TGTGCCAGCTCACCACCTGACAGAGGCTCCTACAATGAGCAGTTCTTC. The encoded protein is CASSPPDRGSYNEQFF.

V usage is TRBV2 and J usage is TRBJ2-3; 8 bases agree with TRBD2. The CDR3 totals 14 residues. CDR1 and CDR2 (germline): SNHLY, FYNNEI. Trimming removed 6 bases from V and 3 bases from J; junction bases left unmatched: 5. The CDR3, as DNA: TGTGCCAGCAGCCGACTAGCGCAGACAGATACGCAGTATTTT. Translation: CASSRLAQTDTQYF.

This chain joins TRBV15 and TRBJ2-7; D not certain. Germline CDR1 and CDR2: LNHNV and YYDKDF (reference sequence). Trimming pared 0 bases from V and 4 bases from J, leaving 7 bases between. This CDR3 is 13 amino acids long. This CDR3 is CATSRDEAYEQYF. The CDR3 region has the DNA TGTGCCACCAGCAGAGATGAGGCATACGAGCAGTACTTC.

The rearrangement uses TRBV27 and TRBJ2-3; 9 nucleotides match TRBD2. CDR3 size: 15 residues. Losses at the gene ends were 2 bases for V and 6 bases for J; bases not matched to a gene: 6. Germline V gene data show CDR1 as MNHEY and CDR2 as SMNVEV (reference sequence). As DNA, the CDR3 is TGTGCCAGCAGTTTACTAGCGGGGAAGGGGGATACGCAGTATTTT. This translates into CASSLLAGKGDTQYF.

This clone was seen a few times. The chain uses TRBV27 and TRBJ1-2; 7 positions match TRBD1. The CDR3 has 16 amino acids. The V gene end was trimmed by 3 bases and the J gene end by 4 bases; junction bases not matched to a gene: 11. Germline V CDR1 and CDR2: MNHEY, SMNVEV (reference sequence). In nucleotides, the CDR3 is TGTGCCAGCAGTTTCAGGGGGGCGAAGACCTTCTATGGCTACACCTTC. Protein: CASSFRGAKTFYGYTF.

This clone occurred once. V and J are TRBV29-1 and TRBJ1-1, with TRBD1 matching 7 bases. The CDR3 spans 13 residues. Germline loops: CDR1 SQVTM, CDR2 ANQGSEA. J lost 5 bases, V lost 4 bases, and 7 bases had no gene match. This chain's CDR3 is CSVGTGGITEAFF. As DNA, the CDR3 is TGCAGCGTTGGGACAGGCGGTATAACTGAAGCTTTCTTT.

This clone was seen a few times. The chain has TRBV27 and TRBJ1-5; TRBD1 might be the D (6 bases). The CDR3 contains 14 residues. The ends were cut back, 4 bases at V and 3 bases at J, with 10 bases in the middle. From germline, CDR1 is MNHEY and CDR2 SMNVEV (reference sequence). Here the CDR3 reads CASSYGTPNQPQHF. CDR3 nucleotides: TGTGCCAGCAGTTACGGGACACCCAATCAGCCCCAGCATTTT.

This rearrangement joins TRBV6-4 to TRBJ2-6, with 7 bases matching TRBD2. The germline CDR1 and CDR2 sequences are MRHNA and SNTAGT. The CDR3 covers 17 residues. J lost 2 bases, V lost 2 bases, and 6 bases had no gene match. The CDR3 sequence is CASSDGGSTTGANVLTF. Here the CDR3 DNA reads TGTGCCAGCAGTGACGGCGGGAGTACTACTGGGGCCAACGTCCTGACTTTC.

DNA of the CDR3: TGTGCCAGCAGCCTTTGGGGGGTAAAACTGTTTTTT. Translated: CASSLWGVKLFF. V usage is TRBV6-4 and J usage is TRBJ1-4, with TRBD1 as a possible D gene (5 bases). This CDR3 spans 12 amino acids. V was clipped by 6 bases and J by 10 bases, with 12 bases between them. Looked up from germline, CDR1 is MRHNA and CDR2 is SNTAGT.

The chain carries TRBV28 and TRBJ2-5, with D tentatively TRBD1 or TRBD2 (6 bases each). The CDR3 sequence is 14 residues long. Germline values: CDR1 MDHEN, CDR2 SYDVKM. Trimming stripped 5 bases from V and 4 bases from J, with 14 bases between. In DNA, the CDR3 is TGTGCCAGCAGTACGGGGGCCGAAGGAGAGACCCAGTACTTC. It codes for CASSTGAEGETQYF.

The V gene is TRBV7-3, the J gene TRBJ1-1; a weak D match, TRBD1 (5 bases). V shed 5 bases and J shed 3 bases, with 13 bases lying between them. Germline V lookup: CDR1 SGHTA, CDR2 FQGTGA. There are 14 residues in the CDR3. The CDR3 region is CASSPGTVYTEAFF. CDR3 DNA sequence: TGTGCCAGCAGCCCCGGGACGGTATACACTGAAGCTTTCTTT. The variable domain in full, with the rest retrieved from reference TRBV7-3 and TRBJ1-1, is GAGVSQTPSNKVTEKGKYVELRCDPISGHTALYWYRQSLGQGPEFLIYFQGTGAADDSGLPNDRFFAVRPEGSVSTLKIQRTERGDSAVYLCASSPGTVYTEAFFGQGTRLTVV.

The CDR3, as DNA: TGTGCCAGTAGCCAGGGGGCAGGAATCACTGAAGCTTTCTTT. Protein sequence: CASSQGAGITEAFF. The chain has TRBV19 and TRBJ1-1; 8 bases align to TRBD1. The V segment lost 6 bases and the J segment 4 bases; nucleotides outside the gene matches: 7. There are 14 residues in the CDR3. In germline, CDR1 is LNHDA, CDR2 SQIVND (reference sequence).

This sequence joins TRBV27 and TRBJ1-4; D unclear. CDR3 length: 13 amino acids. The V end lost 2 bases, the J end lost 7 bases, and 8 bases lay between the germline ends. Germline V CDR1 and CDR2: MNHEY, SMNVEV (reference sequence). The CDR3 coding sequence is TGTGCCAGCAGTTTACAAACGGGTGAAAAACTGTTTTTT. Its translation is CASSLQTGEKLFF.

The chain carries TRBV21-1 and TRBJ1-5; whether TRBD1, the table's D call, matches the DNA was not checked. TRBV21-1 is given as a pseudogene. The CDR3 length is 15 residues. CDR3 in amino acids: CASSKPATGGEPQHF. In DNA, the CDR3 is TGTGCCAGCAGCAAACCCGCGACAGGTGGAGAGCCCCAGCATTTT.

The genes are TRBV21-1 and TRBJ2-7; the table's D gene call, TRBD2, was not cross checked with the DNA. TRBV21-1 is described as a pseudogene. The CDR3 runs 15 residues. CDR3 sequence (DNA): TGTGCCAGCAGCGGACCGAGCGGGGAGCTGTGCGAGCAGTACTTC. Amino acids: CASSGPSGELCEQYF.

The chain employs TRBV6-5 and TRBJ2-7, with TRBD1 matching 8 bases. CDR1 and CDR2 from the germline V gene are MNHEY and SVGAGI. V dropped 5 bases and J dropped 6; count of bases not matched to a gene: 6. This CDR3 spans 13 amino acids. The CDR3 is CASSSQGAREQYF. The CDR3 DNA reads TGTGCCAGCAGTAGCCAGGGGGCCCGCGAGCAGTACTTC.

Turning to this clone: No conserved phenylalanine or tryptophan ends this CDR3, so it is likely a read error. No DNA is shown, since the ends of the CDR3 on it are uncertain; the CDR3 is the one TCRdb lists. The V gene is TRBV10-3, the J gene TRBJ2-7. Germline V gene sequence: CDR1 ENHRY, CDR2 SYGVKD. The CDR3 is made up of 9 amino acids, end residues included. CDR3 sequence reads: CAISESTSL.

The chain is built from TRBV5-1 and TRBJ2-7; D remains ambiguous. This CDR3 comprises 13 residues. Germline values: CDR1 SGHRS, CDR2 YFSETQ. Trimming took off 0 bases at V and 3 bases at J, with 7 bases between the two ends. For the CDR3, the DNA is TGCGCCAGCAGCTTGGACGACTTCTACGAGCAGTACTTC. Translated: CASSLDDFYEQYF.

This clone was seen a single time. The chain combines TRBV6-6 with TRBJ2-7; D is ambiguous. With 6 bases removed from V and 5 bases from J, the gap between germline ends came to 11 bases. The CDR3 is 12 amino acids. CDR1 MNHNY and CDR2 SVGAGI come from the germline V gene (reference sequence). The CDR3 nucleotides are TGTGCCAGCAGCCCATGGCCGGACGAGCAGTACTTC. Translating it yields CASSPWPDEQYF.

The chain links TRBV30 to TRBJ1-2, with 10 bases identical to TRBD1. This CDR3 region has 13 residues. The trim removed 1 base at V and 8 bases at J, leaving 4 bases unmatched. Germline V gene lookup returns CDR1 GTSNPN and CDR2 SVGIG (reference sequence). CDR3 protein: CAWSATGGGGYTF. The CDR3 nucleotides are TGTGCCTGGAGTGCGACAGGGGGCGGGGGCTACACCTTC. The full variable domain, completed using reference TRBV30 and TRBJ1-2, is SQTIHQWPATLVQPVGSPLSLECTVEGTSNPNLYWYRQAAGRGLQLLFYSVGIGQISSEVPQNLSASRPQDRQFILSSKKLLLSDSGFYLCAWSATGGGGYTFGSGTRLTVV.

The chain employs TRBV5-1 and TRBJ1-1; D unclear. V was trimmed by 0 bases and J by 0 bases, leaving 6 bases between them. The CDR3 length is 14 residues. Germline values: CDR1 SGHRS, CDR2 YFSETQ. The CDR3 loop reads CASSLADLNTEAFF. CDR3 DNA sequence: TGCGCCAGCAGCTTGGCCGACTTGAACACTGAAGCTTTCTTT.

This clone was picked up a small number of times. J is TRBJ2-1 and V is TRBV18; 9 positions match TRBD1. CDR1 is KGHSH and CDR2 is LQKENI in the germline V gene. V shed 1 base and J 7 bases; nucleotides not matched to a gene: 5. The CDR3 totals 15 residues. The CDR3 nucleotides read TGTGCCAGCTCACCACGGGGACAGGGTGAAAATGAGCAGTTCTTC. It yields the protein CASSPRGQGENEQFF.